The clone carrying this T cell receptor (beta chain) has only a few counts. This CDR3 region has 13 residues. The germline CDR1 and CDR2 sequences are MNHEY and SVGAGI. V was pared by 4 bases and J by 7 bases, with 13 bases between. This entry belongs to a study of cytomegalovirus exposure and HLA in healthy donors. Study background: Early release data held around 82 million unique TCRs from HLA-typed donors.

Vbeta (60) and Jbeta (13) primers were used in the PCR. The data were produced by immunoSEQ multiplex PCR, yet TCRdb's version contains in-frame clones alone and is incomplete. The sample lists roughly 150,000 clones, more than 70% occurring once. This receptor was identified in a man aged 30 to 45 in good health and CMV-seronegative. This chain joins TRBV6-5 and TRBJ1-2; D perhaps matches TRBD1 (5 bases). Sequenced input: PBMCs. CDR3 coding DNA: TGTGCCAGCAGTTTACAAGACAGAAGTGGCTACACCTTC. Translation: CASSLQDRSGYTF.